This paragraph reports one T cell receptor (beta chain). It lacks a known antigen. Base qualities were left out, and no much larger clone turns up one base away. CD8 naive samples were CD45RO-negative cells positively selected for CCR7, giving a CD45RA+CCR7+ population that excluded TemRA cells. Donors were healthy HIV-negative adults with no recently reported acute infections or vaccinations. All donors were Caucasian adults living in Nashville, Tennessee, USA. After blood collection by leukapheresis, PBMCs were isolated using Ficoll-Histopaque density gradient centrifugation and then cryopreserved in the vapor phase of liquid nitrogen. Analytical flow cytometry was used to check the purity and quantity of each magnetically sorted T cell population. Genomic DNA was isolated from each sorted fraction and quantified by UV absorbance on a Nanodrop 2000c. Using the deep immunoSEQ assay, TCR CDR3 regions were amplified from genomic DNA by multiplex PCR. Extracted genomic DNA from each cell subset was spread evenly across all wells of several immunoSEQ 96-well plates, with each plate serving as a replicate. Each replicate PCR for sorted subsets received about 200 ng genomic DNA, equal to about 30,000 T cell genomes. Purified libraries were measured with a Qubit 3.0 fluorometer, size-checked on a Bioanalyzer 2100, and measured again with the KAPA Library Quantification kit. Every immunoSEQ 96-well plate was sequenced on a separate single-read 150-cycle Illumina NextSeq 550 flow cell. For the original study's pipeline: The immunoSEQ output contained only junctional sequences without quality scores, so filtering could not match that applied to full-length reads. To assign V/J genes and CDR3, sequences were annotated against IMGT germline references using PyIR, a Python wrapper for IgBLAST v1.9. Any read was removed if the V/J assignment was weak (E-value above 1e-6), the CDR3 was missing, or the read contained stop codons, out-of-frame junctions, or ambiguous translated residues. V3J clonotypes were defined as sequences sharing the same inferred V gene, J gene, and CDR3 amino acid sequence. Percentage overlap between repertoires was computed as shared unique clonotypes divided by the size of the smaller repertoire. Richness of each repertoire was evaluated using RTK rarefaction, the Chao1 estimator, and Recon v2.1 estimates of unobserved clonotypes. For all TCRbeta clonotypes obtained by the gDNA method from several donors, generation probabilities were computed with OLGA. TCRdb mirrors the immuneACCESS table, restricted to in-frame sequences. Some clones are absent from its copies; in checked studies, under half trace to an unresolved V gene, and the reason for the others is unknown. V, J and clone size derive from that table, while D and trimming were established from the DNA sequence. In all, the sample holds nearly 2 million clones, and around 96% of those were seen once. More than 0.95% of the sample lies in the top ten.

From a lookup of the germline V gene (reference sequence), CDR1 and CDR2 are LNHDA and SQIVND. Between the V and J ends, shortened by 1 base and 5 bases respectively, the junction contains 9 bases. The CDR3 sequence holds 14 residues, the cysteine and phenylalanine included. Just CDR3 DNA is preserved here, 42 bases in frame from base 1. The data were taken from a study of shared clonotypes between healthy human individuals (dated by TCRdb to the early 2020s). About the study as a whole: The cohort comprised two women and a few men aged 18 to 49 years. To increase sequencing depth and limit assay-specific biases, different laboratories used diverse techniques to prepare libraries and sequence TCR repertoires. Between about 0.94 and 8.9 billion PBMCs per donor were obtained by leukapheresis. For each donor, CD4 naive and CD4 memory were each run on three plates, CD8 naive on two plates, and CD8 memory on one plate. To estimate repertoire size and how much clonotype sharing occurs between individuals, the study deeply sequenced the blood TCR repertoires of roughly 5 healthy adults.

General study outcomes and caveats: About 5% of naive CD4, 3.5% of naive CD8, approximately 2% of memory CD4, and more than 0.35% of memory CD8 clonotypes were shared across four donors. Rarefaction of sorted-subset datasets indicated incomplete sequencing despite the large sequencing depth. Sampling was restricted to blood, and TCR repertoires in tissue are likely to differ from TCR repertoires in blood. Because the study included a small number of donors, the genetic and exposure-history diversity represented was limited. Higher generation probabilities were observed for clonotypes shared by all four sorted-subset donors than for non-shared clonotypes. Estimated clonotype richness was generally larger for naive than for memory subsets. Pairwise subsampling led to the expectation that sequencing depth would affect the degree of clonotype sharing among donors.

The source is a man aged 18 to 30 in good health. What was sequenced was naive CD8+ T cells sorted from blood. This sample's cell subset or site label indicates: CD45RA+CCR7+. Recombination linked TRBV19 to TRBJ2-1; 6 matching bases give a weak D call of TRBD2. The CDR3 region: CASSIGTNHNEQFF. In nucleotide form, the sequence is TGTGCCAGTAGTATAGGGACTAACCACAATGAGCAGTTCTTC. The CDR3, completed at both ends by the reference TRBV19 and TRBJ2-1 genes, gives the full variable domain DGGITQSPKYLFRKEGQNVTLSCEQNLNHDAMYWYRQDPGQGLRLIYYSQIVNDFQKGDIAEGYSVSREKKESFPLTVTSAQKNPTAFYLCASSIGTNHNEQFFGPGTRLTVL.